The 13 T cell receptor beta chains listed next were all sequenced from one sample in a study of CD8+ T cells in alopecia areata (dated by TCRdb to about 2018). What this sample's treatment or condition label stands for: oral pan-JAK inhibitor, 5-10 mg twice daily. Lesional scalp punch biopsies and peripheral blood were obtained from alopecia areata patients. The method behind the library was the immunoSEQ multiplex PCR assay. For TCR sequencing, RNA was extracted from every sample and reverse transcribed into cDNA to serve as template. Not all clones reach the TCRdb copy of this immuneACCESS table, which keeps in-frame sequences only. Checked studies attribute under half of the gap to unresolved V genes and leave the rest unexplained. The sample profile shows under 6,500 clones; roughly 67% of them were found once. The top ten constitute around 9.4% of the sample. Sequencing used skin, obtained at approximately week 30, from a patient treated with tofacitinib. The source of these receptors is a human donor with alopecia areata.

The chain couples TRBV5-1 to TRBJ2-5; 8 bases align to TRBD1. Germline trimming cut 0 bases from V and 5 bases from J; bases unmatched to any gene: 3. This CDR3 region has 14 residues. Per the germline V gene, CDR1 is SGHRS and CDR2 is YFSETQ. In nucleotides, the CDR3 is TGCGCCAGCAGCTTGGCCAGGGGGCCGGAGACCCAGTACTTC. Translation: CASSLARGPETQYF.

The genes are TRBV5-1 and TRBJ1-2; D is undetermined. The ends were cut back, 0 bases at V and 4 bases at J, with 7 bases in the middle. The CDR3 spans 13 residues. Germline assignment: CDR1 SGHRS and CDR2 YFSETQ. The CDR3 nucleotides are TGCGCCAGCAGCTTGGAAGAGGGCTATGGCTACACCTTC. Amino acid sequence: CASSLEEGYGYTF.

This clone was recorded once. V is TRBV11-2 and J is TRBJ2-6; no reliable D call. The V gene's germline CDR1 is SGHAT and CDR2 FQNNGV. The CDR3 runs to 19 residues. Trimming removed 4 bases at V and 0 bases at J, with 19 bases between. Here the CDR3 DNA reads TGTGCCAGCAGCTCCCTGAAACGGGCAGGCATCTCTGGGGCCAACGTCCTGACTTTC. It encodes CASSSLKRAGISGANVLTF.

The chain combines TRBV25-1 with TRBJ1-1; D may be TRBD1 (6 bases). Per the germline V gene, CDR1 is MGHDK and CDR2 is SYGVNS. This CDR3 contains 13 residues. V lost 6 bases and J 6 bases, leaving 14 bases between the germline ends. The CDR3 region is CASSEVGAAEAFF. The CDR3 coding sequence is TGTGCCAGCAGCGAGGTGGGGGCAGCTGAAGCTTTCTTT. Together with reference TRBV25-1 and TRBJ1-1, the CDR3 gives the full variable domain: EADIYQTPRYLVIGTGKKITLECSQTMGHDKMYWYQQDPGMELHLIHYSYGVNSTEKGDLSSESTVSRIRTEHFPLTLESARPSHTSQYLCASSEVGAAEAFFGQGTRLTVV.

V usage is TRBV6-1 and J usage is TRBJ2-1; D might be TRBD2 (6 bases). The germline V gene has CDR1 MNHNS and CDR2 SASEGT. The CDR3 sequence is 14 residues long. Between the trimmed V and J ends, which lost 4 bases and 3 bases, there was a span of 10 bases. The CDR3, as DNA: TGTGCCAGCAGTGCGGGAGCCGACTACAATGAGCAGTTCTTC. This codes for CASSAGADYNEQFF.

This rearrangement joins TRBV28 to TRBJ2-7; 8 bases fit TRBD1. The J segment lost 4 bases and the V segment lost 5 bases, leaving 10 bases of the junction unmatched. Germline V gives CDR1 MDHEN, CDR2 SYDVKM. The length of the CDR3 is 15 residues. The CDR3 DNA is TGTGCCAGCAGTCTAAACAGGGGGACCCCTTACGAGCAGTACTTC. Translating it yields CASSLNRGTPYEQYF. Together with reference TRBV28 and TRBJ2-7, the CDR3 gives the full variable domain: DVKVTQSSRYLVKRTGEKVFLECVQDMDHENMFWYRQDPGLGLRLIYFSYDVKMKEKGDIPEGYSVSREKKERFSLILESASTNQTSMYLCASSLNRGTPYEQYFGPGTRLTVT.

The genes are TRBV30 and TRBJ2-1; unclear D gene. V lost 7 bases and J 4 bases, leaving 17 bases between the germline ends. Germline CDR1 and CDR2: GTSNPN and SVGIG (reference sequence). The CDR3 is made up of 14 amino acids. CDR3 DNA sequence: TGTGCCTCGCCCATGGACGGATTTTACAATGAGCAGTTCTTC. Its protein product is CASPMDGFYNEQFF. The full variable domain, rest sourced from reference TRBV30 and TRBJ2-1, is SQTIHQWPATLVQPVGSPLSLECTVEGTSNPNLYWYRQAAGRGLQLLFYSVGIGQISSEVPQNLSASRPQDRQFILSSKKLLLSDSGFYLCASPMDGFYNEQFFGPGTRLTVL.

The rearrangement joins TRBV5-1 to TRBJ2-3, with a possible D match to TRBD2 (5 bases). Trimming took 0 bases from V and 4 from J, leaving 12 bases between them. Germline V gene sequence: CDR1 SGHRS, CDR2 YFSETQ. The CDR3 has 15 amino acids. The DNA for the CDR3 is TGCGCCAGCAGCTTGGTCATAGGGCGGGCAGATACGCAGTATTTT. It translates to CASSLVIGRADTQYF.

The DNA for the CDR3 is TGTGCCAGCAGCTTAGAACGTCAATACGAGCAGTACTTC. Translated: CASSLERQYEQYF. V gene TRBV7-6 combines with J gene TRBJ2-7; D is unclear. Trimming removed 1 base at V and 4 bases at J, with 8 bases between. The CDR3 is 13 residues long. Germline CDR1 reads SGHVS; CDR2 reads FNYEAQ.

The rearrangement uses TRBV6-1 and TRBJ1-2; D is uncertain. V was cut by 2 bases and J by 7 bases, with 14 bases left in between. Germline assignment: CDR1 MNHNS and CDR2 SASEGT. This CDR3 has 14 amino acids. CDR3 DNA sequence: TGTGCCAGCAGTGAAAACAGACCTGTGGCTGGCTACACCTTC. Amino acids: CASSENRPVAGYTF.

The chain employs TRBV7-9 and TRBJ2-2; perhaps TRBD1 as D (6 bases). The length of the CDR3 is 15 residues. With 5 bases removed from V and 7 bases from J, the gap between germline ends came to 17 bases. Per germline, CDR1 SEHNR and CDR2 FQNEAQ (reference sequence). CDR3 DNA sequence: TGTGCCAGCAGCCCCTTACAGGGTGCGGACGGGGAGCTGTTTTTT. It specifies CASSPLQGADGELFF.

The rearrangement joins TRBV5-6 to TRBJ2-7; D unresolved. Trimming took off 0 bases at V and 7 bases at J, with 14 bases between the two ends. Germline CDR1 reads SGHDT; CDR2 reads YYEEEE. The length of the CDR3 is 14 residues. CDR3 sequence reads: CASSLGVNYGEQYF. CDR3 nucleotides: TGTGCCAGCAGCTTGGGGGTCAATTACGGAGAGCAGTACTTC.

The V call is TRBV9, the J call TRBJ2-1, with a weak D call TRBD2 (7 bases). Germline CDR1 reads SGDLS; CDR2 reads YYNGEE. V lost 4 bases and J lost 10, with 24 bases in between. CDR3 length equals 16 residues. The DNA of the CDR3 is TGTGCCAGCAGCCCCCGCTTCTCTAGCGGAGGGGGGGAGCAGTTCTTC. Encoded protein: CASSPRFSSGGGEQFF.